These 28 T cell receptor beta chains share one sample of origin, sequenced in a study of blood T cell repertoires in COVID-19. Clones were read by immunoSEQ multiplex PCR, and TCRdb kept only the in-frame ones, dropping some. The table shows roughly 150,000 clones, with 80% to 90% occurring only once. The specimen sequenced was peripheral blood. The receptors come from a man aged 60 to 69 with acute or convalescent COVID-19.

This clone appeared a single time. CDR3 nucleotide sequence: TGTGCCAGCAGTTACTCGCACAGCACTGAAGCTTTCTTT. It encodes CASSYSHSTEAFF. The chain carries TRBV6-5 and TRBJ1-1; the D is unclear. Trimming stripped 0 bases from V and 4 bases from J, with 6 bases between. The CDR3 runs 13 residues. Germline V gives CDR1 MNHEY, CDR2 SVGAGI.

V usage is TRBV5-6 and J usage is TRBJ1-1, with D maybe TRBD1 (6 bases). Trimming cost V 2 bases and J 11 bases, with 19 bases left between them. Germline loops: CDR1 SGHDT, CDR2 YYEEEE. The CDR3 extends over 14 amino acids. In nucleotides, the CDR3 is TGTGCCAGCAGCTTATTTAGCAGGGGCGGATGGGCTTTCTTT. As protein: CASSLFSRGGWAFF.

The V call is TRBV3-1 (or the pseudogene TRBV3-2), the J call TRBJ1-2; TRBD1 matches 9 bases. The ends lost 4 bases at V and 7 bases at J; junction bases unmatched: 4. This CDR3 is built from 13 residues. Looked up from germline, CDR1 is LGHDT and CDR2 is YNNKEL (reference sequence). For the CDR3, the DNA is TGTGCCAGCAGCCCGGGACAGGGTTTTGGCTACACCTTC. It yields the protein CASSPGQGFGYTF.

This rearrangement joins TRBV7-9 to TRBJ2-3, with TRBD2 identical over 8 bases. The germline V gene encodes CDR1 SEHNR and CDR2 FQNEAQ (reference sequence). Germline trimming cut 1 base from V and 2 bases from J; bases unmatched to any gene: 8. The CDR3 sequence is 17 residues long. CDR3: CASSLGSSGRLTDTQYF. CDR3 nucleotide sequence: TGTGCCAGCAGCTTAGGTTCGAGCGGGAGACTCACAGATACGCAGTATTTT.

This clone occurred many times. This chain links TRBV6-4 with TRBJ1-6; D not certain. This CDR3 comprises 15 residues. Germline CDR1 is MRHNA and CDR2 is SNTAGT. Trimming removed 2 bases at V and 7 bases at J, with 12 bases between. CDR3 nucleotides: TGTGCCAGCAGTGACCTAGAGGGAAAGAATTCACCCCTCCACTTT. Protein product: CASSDLEGKNSPLHF.

The CDR3, as DNA: TGTGCCAGCAGCTTACATCGAGCCACTGAAGCTTTCTTT. It translates to CASSLHRATEAFF. This chain connects TRBV7-2 to TRBJ1-1; no reliable D call. The V end was cut by 2 bases, the J end by 4 bases, with 8 bases between. The germline V gene encodes CDR1 SGHTA and CDR2 FQGNSA. This CDR3 spans 13 amino acids. The full variable domain, completed using reference TRBV7-2 and TRBJ1-1, is GAGVSQSPSNKVTEKGKDVELRCDPISGHTALYWYRQSLGQGLEFLIYFQGNSAPDKSGLPSDRFSAERTGGSVSTLTIQRTQQEDSAVYLCASSLHRATEAFFGQGTRLTVV.

The chain joins TRBV3-1 (or the pseudogene TRBV3-2) to TRBJ2-5, with D possibly matching TRBD1 (6 bases). V was shortened by 1 base and J by 3 bases, with 9 bases between the two germline ends. The germline V gene has CDR1 LGHDT and CDR2 YNNKEL (reference sequence). CDR3 length: 14 amino acids. The CDR3: CASSQVRGKETQYF. The CDR3 DNA reads TGTGCCAGCAGCCAAGTTAGGGGGAAAGAGACCCAGTACTTC.

The chain uses TRBV3-1 (or the pseudogene TRBV3-2) and TRBJ1-1; D is uncertain. V lost 4 bases to trimming and J lost 5 bases, with 17 bases between them. From germline, CDR1 is LGHDT and CDR2 YNNKEL (reference sequence). CDR3 length: 15 residues. The CDR3 loop is CASSLTLGSRTEAFF. The CDR3 DNA reads as TGTGCCAGCAGCCTCACACTAGGGAGTAGGACTGAAGCTTTCTTT.

The chain has TRBV19 and TRBJ1-4; 12 nucleotides align to TRBD1. The germline V gene has CDR1 LNHDA and CDR2 SQIVND (reference sequence). The CDR3 contains 15 residues. Trimming took 6 bases from V and 7 from J; bases not matched to a gene: 6. The CDR3 reads CASRGQGAGGEKLFF. DNA of the CDR3: TGTGCCAGTAGGGGACAGGGGGCTGGTGGTGAAAAACTGTTTTTT.

This sequence joins TRBV4-1 and TRBJ1-5, with 8 bases identical to TRBD1. The junction had 7 bases not matched to a gene; V was cut back by 0 bases and J by 0 bases. This CDR3 region has 18 residues. Germline CDR1 and CDR2: MGHRA and YSYEKL. CDR3 in DNA: TGCGCCAGCAGCCAAGAAGGGGACAGGCTTGATAGCAATCAGCCCCAGCATTTT. It is translated as CASSQEGDRLDSNQPQHF.

This clone was seen only once. J is TRBJ1-1 and V is TRBV20-1; possible D gene TRBD1, 6 bases. V lost 3 bases and J lost 3, with 20 bases in between. The V gene's germline CDR1 is DFQATT and CDR2 SNEGSKA (reference sequence). CDR3 length: 16 residues. The CDR3 here is CSASDRNRAMDTEAFF. CDR3 DNA sequence: TGCAGTGCTAGTGATCGAAACAGGGCCATGGACACTGAAGCTTTCTTT.

About this clone itself: The junction departs from germline at one end; a sequencing error may be responsible. The CDR3 spells CASSRGGSTTGELFF. In DNA form, the CDR3 reads TGTGCTAGCAGCCGCGGCGGCTCGACCACCGGGGAGCTGTTTTTT. The chain couples TRBV7-7 to TRBJ2-2; unclear D gene. Germline assignment: CDR1 SSHAT and CDR2 FNYEAQ (reference sequence). CDR3 length: 15 amino acids.

The CDR3 spells CASSSGGGKNTEAFF. CDR3 bases: TGTGCCAGCAGCTCAGGGGGCGGGAAGAACACTGAAGCTTTCTTT. V gene TRBV5-4 combines with J gene TRBJ1-1; 8 nucleotides line up with TRBD1. Germline-derived CDR1 and CDR2 are SGHNT and YYREEE (reference sequence). V dropped 3 bases and J dropped 1; count of bases not matched to a gene: 5. The CDR3 is 15 residues long.

This sequence joins TRBV18 and TRBJ1-3; D is perhaps TRBD1 (6 bases). This CDR3 is 17 amino acids long. V dropped 1 base and J dropped 4 bases, with 17 bases sitting between them. Germline lookup yields CDR1 KGHSH and CDR2 LQKENI. This CDR3 reads CASSPLDSLSRGNTIYF. The CDR3 coding sequence is TGTGCCAGCTCACCACTGGACAGCCTTTCTCGGGGAAACACCATATATTTT.

This CDR3 reads CASSLGTSGGRRGETQYF. The CDR3 DNA reads TGTGCCAGCAGCTTAGGGACTAGCGGGGGGCGACGGGGAGAGACCCAGTACTTC. The genes are TRBV7-2 and TRBJ2-5, with 14 bases aligning to TRBD2. The CDR3 is 18 residues long. The germline V gene encodes CDR1 SGHTA and CDR2 FQGNSA. V lost 1 base, J lost 4 bases, and 8 bases stayed unmatched.

This clone was seen only a few times. V and J are TRBV10-2 and TRBJ1-2; possibly TRBD1 for D (6 bases). Germline CDR1 WSHSY, CDR2 SAAADI. The CDR3 runs to 14 residues. The V end lost 10 bases, the J end lost 0 bases, and 15 bases lay between the germline ends. In nucleotides, the CDR3 is TGCGCCACCATGGACAGCAATTCTAACTATGGCTACACCTTC. Its translation is CATMDSNSNYGYTF.

The chain is built from TRBV9 and TRBJ2-1, with 7 bases that match TRBD1. This CDR3 contains 15 residues. The junction had 12 bases not matched to a gene; V was cut back by 4 bases and J by 8 bases. Germline loops: CDR1 SGDLS, CDR2 YYNGEE. This CDR3 reads CASSPRGQQYDEQFF. The DNA for the CDR3 is TGTGCCAGCAGCCCGAGGGGACAGCAGTATGATGAGCAGTTCTTC.

The CDR3 is CASSLGQGYEQYF. The CDR3 region has the DNA TGTGCCAGCAGTTTAGGTCAGGGCTACGAGCAGTACTTC. The rearrangement uses TRBV12-3 or TRBV12-4 and TRBJ2-7; possible D gene TRBD1, 5 bases. There are 13 residues in the CDR3. V was trimmed by 1 base and J by 3 bases, leaving 7 bases between them.

The chain couples TRBV5-8 to TRBJ1-2; TRBD1 agrees at 7 bases. The V and J ends lost 3 bases and 4 bases, in that order; junction bases with no gene match: 12. Germline assignment: CDR1 SGHTS and CDR2 YDEGEE. This CDR3 contains 16 residues. CDR3 in DNA: TGTGCCAGCAGCTACAAAAGGGGGCTACTAATCTATGGCTACACCTTC. Translating it yields CASSYKRGLLIYGYTF.

This clone appeared a single time. The CDR3 protein is CASSLDSRQGPYNEQFF. CDR3 DNA sequence: TGTGCCAGCAGCTTAGATTCACGGCAGGGCCCTTACAATGAGCAGTTCTTC. The V call is TRBV11-3, the J call TRBJ2-1, with D possibly TRBD1 on 5 matching bases. The CDR3 spans 17 residues. Deletions cut 0 bases from V and 4 bases from J, with 16 bases between. The V gene's germline CDR1 is SGHNT and CDR2 YENEEA.

This clone was detected only once. CDR3 sequence (DNA): TGTGCCAGCAGCTTAGGGGGGCGGTATGAAAAACTGTTTTTT. Translated: CASSLGGRYEKLFF. The J gene is TRBJ1-4, the V gene TRBV7-6; D possibly corresponds to TRBD1 (6 bases). Trimming left V 1 base short and J 6 bases short, with 9 bases between. The CDR3 covers 14 residues. Germline V gene lookup returns CDR1 SGHVS and CDR2 FNYEAQ.

The J gene is TRBJ1-1, the V gene TRBV30, with 9 bases identical to TRBD1. Germline V gene sequence: CDR1 GTSNPN, CDR2 SVGIG (reference sequence). After removal of 3 bases from V and 10 bases from J, the junction contained 9 bases not matched to a gene. CDR3 length equals 13 residues. The CDR3 loop is CAWSSGTGTLAFF. The CDR3 DNA reads as TGTGCCTGGAGCTCCGGGACAGGGACCCTAGCTTTCTTT.

The chain carries TRBV24-1 and TRBJ2-3, with 8 nucleotides matching TRBD2. The CDR3 consists of 16 residues. The germline V gene has CDR1 KGHDR and CDR2 SFDVKD. V dropped 3 bases and J dropped 2; count of bases not matched to a gene: 6. The CDR3, as DNA: TGTGCCACCAGTGATCTGGTAGCGGGGACCACAGATACGCAGTATTTT. This translates into CATSDLVAGTTDTQYF.

This rearrangement joins TRBV4-2 to TRBJ2-3, with a possible D match to TRBD2 (7 bases). Germline values: CDR1 LGHNA, CDR2 YNFKEQ. The CDR3 is 15 residues long. V was pared by 4 bases and J by 2 bases, with 13 bases between. Here the CDR3 DNA reads TGTGCCAGCAGCCCGCGGGGGCTATACACAGATACGCAGTATTTT. Its translation: CASSPRGLYTDTQYF.

This clone was seen only a few times. The gene calls are TRBV6-2 or TRBV6-3 and TRBJ2-7, with D maybe TRBD1 (5 bases). The CDR3 consists of 15 residues. Germline V gene sequence: CDR1 MNHEY, CDR2 SVGEGT. Trimming removed 4 bases at V and 1 base at J, with 14 bases between. CDR3 DNA sequence: TGTGCCAGCAGTTTCGACAGTCTTGGGTCCTACGAGCAGTACTTC. It is translated as CASSFDSLGSYEQYF.

The chain has TRBV5-1 and TRBJ2-5; a weak D match, TRBD2 (5 bases). The ends were cut back, 6 bases at V and 3 bases at J, with 12 bases in the middle. Germline V gene lookup returns CDR1 SGHRS and CDR2 YFSETQ. The CDR3 spans 13 residues. CDR3 sequence reads: CASKTDLEETQYF. CDR3 in DNA: TGCGCCAGCAAAACGGACTTGGAAGAGACCCAGTACTTC.

This clone was recorded only once. The chain combines TRBV19 with TRBJ1-2; 10 bases align to TRBD1. The CDR3 loop spans 19 amino acids. Germline CDR1 and CDR2: LNHDA and SQIVND (reference sequence). J lost 1 base, V lost 5 bases, and 16 bases had no gene match. CDR3 amino acids: CASSRLGGSGTGDNYGYTF. CDR3 coding DNA: TGTGCCAGTAGTCGATTGGGGGGATCCGGGACAGGGGATAACTATGGCTACACCTTC.

The chain employs TRBV20-1 and TRBJ1-2; 8 positions agree with TRBD1. Germline-derived CDR1 and CDR2 are DFQATT and SNEGSKA (reference sequence). The CDR3 is 15 amino acids. V lost 3 bases to trimming and J lost 3 bases; unmatched junction nucleotides: 9. CDR3 coding DNA: TGCAGTGCTAGTTACCACAGGGGGGGGGACTATGGCTACACCTTC. It translates to CSASYHRGGDYGYTF.